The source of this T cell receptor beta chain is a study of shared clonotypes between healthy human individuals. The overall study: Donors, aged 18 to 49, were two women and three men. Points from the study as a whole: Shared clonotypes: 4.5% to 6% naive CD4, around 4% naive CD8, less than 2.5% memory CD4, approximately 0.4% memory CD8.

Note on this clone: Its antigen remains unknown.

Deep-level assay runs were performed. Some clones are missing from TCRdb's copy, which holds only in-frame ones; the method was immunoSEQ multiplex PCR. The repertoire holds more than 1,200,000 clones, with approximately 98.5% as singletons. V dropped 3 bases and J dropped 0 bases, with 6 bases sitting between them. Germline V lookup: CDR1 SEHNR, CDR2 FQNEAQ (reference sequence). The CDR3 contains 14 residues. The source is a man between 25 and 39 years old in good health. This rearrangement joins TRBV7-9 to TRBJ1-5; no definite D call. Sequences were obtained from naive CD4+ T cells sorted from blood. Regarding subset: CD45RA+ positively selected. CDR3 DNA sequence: TGTGCCAGCAGCTTCTGGGATAGCAATCAGCCCCAGCATTTT. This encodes CASSFWDSNQPQHF.